This TCR beta chain was observed in a study of regulatory T cells in long-lasting Graves disease (dated by TCRdb to the early 2020s). In the study overall: To count as having persistent Graves' disease, a patient had to have received antithyroid drug treatment for over 5 years with TSH receptor autoantibodies remaining persistently positive. Peripheral blood TCR sequencing and RNA sequencing compared persistent Graves' disease patients with newly diagnosed Graves' disease patients. Persistent Graves' disease patients in the clinical cohort had taken antithyroid drugs for 8 to 12 years on average. A total of 35 or so samples were covered by TCR sequencing, comprising around 13 persistent and about 20 newly diagnosed Graves' disease patients. The study was conducted in China and was registered as a clinical trial.

V and J are truncated by 3 bases and 2 bases respectively, leaving an intervening sequence of 11 bases. From its cysteine to its phenylalanine, the CDR3 spans 14 amino acids. The entry retains the CDR3 DNA only, 42 bases that are in frame from base 1. CDR1 and CDR2, looked up from the germline V gene, are MDHEN and SYDVKM. General findings and caveats noted by the study authors: The study examined only peripheral blood because the primary lesion, thyroid tissue, could not be accessed. The authors acknowledged the small sample size as a limitation that may reduce accuracy. Compared with newly diagnosed patients, persistent Graves' disease patients had lower TCR Shannon entropy and fewer highly expanded clones, which suggests clonal expansion. More public clonotypes were shared among persistent patients (about 2,800) than among newly diagnosed patients (966). Only the TCR beta chain was sequenced and analyzed. Preferential use of TRBV28, TRBJ1-2 and TRBJ2-5 was observed in persistent disease, whereas TRBV20-1 and TRBJ2-1 were favored in newly diagnosed disease.

Library method: multiplex PCR. TCRdb lists the instrument as Illumina HiSeq 4000. To build TCR beta libraries, CDR3 regions were amplified by Arm-PCR using iRepertoire HTBI primers. Before sequencing, the PCR products went through gel purification. The source study handled its data this way. Across samples, around 58 TRBV and 13 to 15 TRBJ segments were identified and used for gene usage analysis of CDR3 amino acid clonotypes. COPE and FqMerger were used to merge the filtered high-quality paired reads into contigs. Contigs were aligned with BLAST to IMGT TRBV, TRBD and TRBJ reference genes, and CDR3 was defined per IMGT. Any clonotype with a frequency above 0.1% was counted as a highly expanded clone. Repertoire diversity was measured by Shannon entropy, and V-J evenness by the Gini coefficient. Clonotypes shared by more than one individual were considered public. In TCRdb, the public reads were trimmed at Q25 with fastp and aligned with MiXCR, with productive beta chains retained. Every entry covers one CDR3 protein and lists the most common genes and DNA from its rows. In this record, the V and J calls reflect TCRdb's handling and not the investigators' own analysis. For this sample there are around 400,000 distinct CDR3 sequences; around 20% appear just once. Approximately 15% of the sample is taken by the ten largest.

On this clonotype itself: There is no known antigen for this receptor. No base-level quality is on record; no much larger clone is a single base apart.

The intended sense of this specimen's time point label: persistent/refractory GD, antithyroid drugs over 5 years with positive TRAb. RNA was extracted from PBMCs in TRIzol for both TCR sequencing and RNA sequencing. The diagnosis of Graves' disease was made according to American Thyroid Association guidelines. Recruitment of patients was carried out at an endocrinology department in Xi'an, China. Each patient gave about 9.1 milliliters of peripheral blood, collected in an EDTA anticoagulant tube. PBMCs were isolated by Ficoll Paque Plus density gradient separation without further T cell sorting. An Agilent 2100 Bioanalyzer and agarose gel were used to check RNA quality, while a NanoDrop 2000 measured RNA concentration.

The chain was built from TRBV28 and TRBJ2-7; the D call is possibly TRBD1 or TRBD2, each sharing 5 bases. The sequence was collected from a female donor with Graves disease. Sample: peripheral blood mononuclear cells (PBMCs), taken when the disease was refractory, from a patient treated with antithyroid drugs. The encoded CDR3 is CASSLWDGTYEQYF. The nucleotide sequence reads TGTGCCAGCAGTTTGTGGGACGGCACCTACGAGCAGTACTTC.